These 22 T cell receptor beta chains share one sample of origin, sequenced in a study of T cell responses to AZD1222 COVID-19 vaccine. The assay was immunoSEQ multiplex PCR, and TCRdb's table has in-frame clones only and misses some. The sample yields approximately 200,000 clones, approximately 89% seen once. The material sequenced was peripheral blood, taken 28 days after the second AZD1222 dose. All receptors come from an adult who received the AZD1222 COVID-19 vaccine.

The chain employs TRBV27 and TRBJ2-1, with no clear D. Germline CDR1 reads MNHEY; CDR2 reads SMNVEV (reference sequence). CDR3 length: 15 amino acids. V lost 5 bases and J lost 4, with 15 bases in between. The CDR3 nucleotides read TGTGCCAGCAGTCAATCTAGAGTTGAGTACAATGAGCAGTTCTTC. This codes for CASSQSRVEYNEQFF.

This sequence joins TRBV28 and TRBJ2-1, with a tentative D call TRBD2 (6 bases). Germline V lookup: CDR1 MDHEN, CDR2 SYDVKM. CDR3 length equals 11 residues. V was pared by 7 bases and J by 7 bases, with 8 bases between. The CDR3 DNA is TGTGCCAGCACGGAGGGGAATGAGCAGTTCTTC. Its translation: CASTEGNEQFF.

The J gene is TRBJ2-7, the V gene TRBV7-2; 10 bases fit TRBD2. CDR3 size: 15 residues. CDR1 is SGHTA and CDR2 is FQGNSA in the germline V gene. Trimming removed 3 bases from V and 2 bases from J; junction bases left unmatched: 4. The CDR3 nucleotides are TGTGCCAGCAGCTTGCTAGCGGGAGACCCCTACGAGCAGTACTTC. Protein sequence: CASSLLAGDPYEQYF.

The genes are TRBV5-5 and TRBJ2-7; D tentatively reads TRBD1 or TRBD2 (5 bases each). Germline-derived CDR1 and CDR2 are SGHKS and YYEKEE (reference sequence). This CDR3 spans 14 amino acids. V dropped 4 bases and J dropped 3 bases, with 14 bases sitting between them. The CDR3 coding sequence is TGTGCCAGCAGCCCGGGACCAAATGACTACGAGCAGTACTTC. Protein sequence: CASSPGPNDYEQYF.

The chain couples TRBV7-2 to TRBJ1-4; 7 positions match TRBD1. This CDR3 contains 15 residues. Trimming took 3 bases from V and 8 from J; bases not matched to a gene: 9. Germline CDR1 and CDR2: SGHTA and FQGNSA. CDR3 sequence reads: CASSFDRDPGEKLFF. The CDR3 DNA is TGTGCCAGCAGCTTCGACAGGGACCCTGGCGAAAAACTGTTTTTT.

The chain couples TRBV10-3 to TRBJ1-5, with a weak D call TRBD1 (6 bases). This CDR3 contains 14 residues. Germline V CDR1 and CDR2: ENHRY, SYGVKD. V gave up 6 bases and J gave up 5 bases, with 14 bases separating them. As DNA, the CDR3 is TGTGCCATCAGAGAAGCAGGGGATGATCAGCCCCAGCATTTT. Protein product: CAIREAGDDQPQHF.

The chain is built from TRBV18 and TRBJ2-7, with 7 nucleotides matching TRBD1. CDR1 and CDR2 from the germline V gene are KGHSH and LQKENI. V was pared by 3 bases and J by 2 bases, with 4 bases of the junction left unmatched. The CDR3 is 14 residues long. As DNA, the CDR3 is TGTGCCAGCTCACCGACAGGGTCCGCCTACGAGCAGTACTTC. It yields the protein CASSPTGSAYEQYF.

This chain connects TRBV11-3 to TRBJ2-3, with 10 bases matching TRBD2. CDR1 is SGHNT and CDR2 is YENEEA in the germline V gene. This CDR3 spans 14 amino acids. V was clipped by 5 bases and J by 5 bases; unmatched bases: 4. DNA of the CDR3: TGTGCCAGCAGCCTCAGCGGGAGGGGAGATACGCAGTATTTT. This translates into CASSLSGRGDTQYF.

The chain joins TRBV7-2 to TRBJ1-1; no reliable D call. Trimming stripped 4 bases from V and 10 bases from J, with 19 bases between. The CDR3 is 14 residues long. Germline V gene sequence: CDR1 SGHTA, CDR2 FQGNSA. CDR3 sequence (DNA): TGTGCCAGCAGCTCCCTCCAGGTAATGGTTCCAGCTTTCTTT. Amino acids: CASSSLQVMVPAFF.

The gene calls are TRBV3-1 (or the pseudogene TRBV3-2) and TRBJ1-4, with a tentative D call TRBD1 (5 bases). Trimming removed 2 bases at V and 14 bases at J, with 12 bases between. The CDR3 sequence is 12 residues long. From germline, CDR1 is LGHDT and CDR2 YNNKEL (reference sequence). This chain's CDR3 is CASSQTGVGLFF. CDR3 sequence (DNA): TGTGCCAGCAGCCAAACGGGGGTGGGCCTGTTTTTT.

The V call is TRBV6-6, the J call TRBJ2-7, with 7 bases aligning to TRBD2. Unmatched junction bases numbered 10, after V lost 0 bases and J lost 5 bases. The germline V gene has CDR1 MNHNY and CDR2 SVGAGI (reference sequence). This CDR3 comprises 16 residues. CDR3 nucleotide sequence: TGTGCCAGCAGTTACTCGAGCGGGGCGGGAATTGACGAGCAGTACTTC. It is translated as CASSYSSGAGIDEQYF.

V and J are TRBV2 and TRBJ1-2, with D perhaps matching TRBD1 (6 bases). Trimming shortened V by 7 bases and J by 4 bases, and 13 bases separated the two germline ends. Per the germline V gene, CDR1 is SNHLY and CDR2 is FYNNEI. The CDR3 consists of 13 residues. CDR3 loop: CASTGGASYGYTF. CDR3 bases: TGTGCCAGCACCGGGGGGGCCAGCTATGGCTACACCTTC.

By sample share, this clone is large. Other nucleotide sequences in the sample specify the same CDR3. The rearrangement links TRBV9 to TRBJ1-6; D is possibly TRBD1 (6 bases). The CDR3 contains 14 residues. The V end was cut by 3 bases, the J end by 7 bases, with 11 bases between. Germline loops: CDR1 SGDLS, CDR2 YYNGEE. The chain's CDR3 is CASSGGQGNSPLHF. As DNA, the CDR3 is TGTGCCAGCAGCGGGGGCCAGGGGAATTCACCCCTCCACTTT.

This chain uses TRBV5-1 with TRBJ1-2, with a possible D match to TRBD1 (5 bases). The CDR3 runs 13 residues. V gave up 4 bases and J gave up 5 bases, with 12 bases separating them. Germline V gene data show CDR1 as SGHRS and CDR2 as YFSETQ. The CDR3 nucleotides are TGCGCCAGCAGCCCCACACGGGGGTATGGCTACACCTTC. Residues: CASSPTRGYGYTF. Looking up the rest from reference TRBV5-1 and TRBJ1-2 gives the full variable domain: KAGVTQTPRYLIKTRGQQVTLSCSPISGHRSVSWYQQTPGQGLQFLFEYFSETQRNKGNFPGRFSGRQFSNSRSEMNVSTLELGDSALYLCASSPTRGYGYTFGSGTRLTVV.

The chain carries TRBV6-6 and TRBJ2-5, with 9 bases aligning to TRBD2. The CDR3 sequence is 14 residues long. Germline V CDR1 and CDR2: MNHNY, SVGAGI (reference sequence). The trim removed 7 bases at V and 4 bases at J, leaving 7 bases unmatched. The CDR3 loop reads CASTPSGKVETQYF. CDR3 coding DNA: TGTGCCAGCACGCCTAGCGGGAAGGTAGAGACCCAGTACTTC.

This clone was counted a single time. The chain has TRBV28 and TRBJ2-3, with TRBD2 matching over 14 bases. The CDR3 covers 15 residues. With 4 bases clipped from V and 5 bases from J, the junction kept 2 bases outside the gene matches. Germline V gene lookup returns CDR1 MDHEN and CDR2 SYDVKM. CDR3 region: CASSWGLAGEDTQYF. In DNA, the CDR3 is TGTGCCAGCAGTTGGGGACTAGCGGGGGAAGATACGCAGTATTTT. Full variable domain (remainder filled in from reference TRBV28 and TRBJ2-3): DVKVTQSSRYLVKRTGEKVFLECVQDMDHENMFWYRQDPGLGLRLIYFSYDVKMKEKGDIPEGYSVSREKKERFSLILESASTNQTSMYLCASSWGLAGEDTQYFGPGTRLTVL.

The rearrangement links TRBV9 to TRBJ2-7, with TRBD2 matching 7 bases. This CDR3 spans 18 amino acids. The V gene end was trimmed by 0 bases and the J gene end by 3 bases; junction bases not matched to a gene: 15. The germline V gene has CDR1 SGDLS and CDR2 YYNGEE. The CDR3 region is CASSVVVVGEASGYEQYF. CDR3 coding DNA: TGTGCCAGCAGCGTAGTAGTAGTGGGAGAGGCTAGCGGCTACGAGCAGTACTTC.

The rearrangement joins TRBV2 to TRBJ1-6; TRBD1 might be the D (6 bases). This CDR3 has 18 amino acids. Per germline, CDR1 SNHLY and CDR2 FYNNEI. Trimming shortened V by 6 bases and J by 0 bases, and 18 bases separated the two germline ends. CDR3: CASSRRDTSFSYNSPLHF. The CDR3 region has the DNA TGTGCCAGCAGCCGCCGGGACACCTCATTCTCCTATAATTCACCCCTCCACTTT.

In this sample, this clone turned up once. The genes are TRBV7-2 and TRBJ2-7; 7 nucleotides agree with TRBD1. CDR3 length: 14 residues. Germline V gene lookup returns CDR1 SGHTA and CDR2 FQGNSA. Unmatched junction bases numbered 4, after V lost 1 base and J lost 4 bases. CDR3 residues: CASSLGDSRYEQYF. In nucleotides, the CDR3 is TGTGCCAGCAGCTTAGGGGACAGTAGGTACGAGCAGTACTTC.

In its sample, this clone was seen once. CDR3 nucleotide sequence: TGTGCCAGCAGTTTAGCCCGAGGGGTAGGCTCTGGAAACACCATATATTTT. Amino acid sequence: CASSLARGVGSGNTIYF. The rearrangement uses TRBV28 and TRBJ1-3; perhaps TRBD1 as D (5 bases). The CDR3 sequence is 17 residues long. CDR1 MDHEN and CDR2 SYDVKM come from the germline V gene. With 2 bases removed from V and 0 bases from J, the gap between germline ends came to 14 bases.

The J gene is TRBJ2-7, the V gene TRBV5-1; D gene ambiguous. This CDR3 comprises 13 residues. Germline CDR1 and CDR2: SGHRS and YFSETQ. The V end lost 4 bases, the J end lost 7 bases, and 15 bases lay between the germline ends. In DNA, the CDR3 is TGCGCCAGCAGCCTGTTCGAAGCGCGAGAGCAGTACTTC. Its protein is CASSLFEAREQYF.

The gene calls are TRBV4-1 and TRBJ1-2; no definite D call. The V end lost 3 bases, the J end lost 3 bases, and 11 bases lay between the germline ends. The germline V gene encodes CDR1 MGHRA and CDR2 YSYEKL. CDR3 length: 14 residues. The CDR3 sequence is CASSHFRGDYGYTF. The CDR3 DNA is TGCGCCAGCAGCCACTTCCGGGGAGACTATGGCTACACCTTC.